This note documents a single T cell receptor (beta chain) sequence. Its antigen remains unidentified. Within one base of it there is no much larger clone, and no base qualities were kept. A FACSAria II was used to sort memory CD4+ T cells, defined as single viable CD3+CD4+CD8-CD45RO+ cells. CMV serostatus was determined using a Roche Elecsys assay that detects serum IgG against CMV pp150, pp28, p38 and p52. After the samples were thawed, total CD4+ T cells were enriched through positive selection using CD4 magnetic microbeads. The samples came from a different study that was designed specifically to examine the CD4+ T cell memory repertoire. Following standard operating procedures, peripheral blood mononuclear cells were isolated and cryopreserved, while serum was kept at -80 degrees C. The staining relied on CD3-PerCP (BW264/56), CD4-APC (RPA-T4), CD45RO-PE (UCHT1) and CD8-Pacific Orange (3B5) antibodies, and Sytox blue was used to exclude non-viable cells.

The record originates from a study of memory CD4+ T cells and cytomegalovirus serostatus (dated by TCRdb to about 2019). Some background on the complete study: A total of roughly 35 healthy Belgian adults, of whom 9 were CMV seropositive and approximately 24 were CMV seronegative, were included in the cohort. The study sequenced CD4+ memory TCRbeta repertoires of a Belgian cohort with known cytomegalovirus serostatus to replicate a published TCR-based CMV serostatus classifier.

CDR3 length: 15 amino acids, cysteine to phenylalanine. The kept DNA is CDR3 alone, 45 bases in frame from the first base. Ends trimmed: V by 2 bases, J by 2 bases; bases unmatched to a gene: 3. The germline V gene (reference sequence) sets CDR1 to LNHDA and CDR2 to SQIVND. Results the study describes overall, beyond this receptor: The results were interpreted as suggesting that the CMV-associated TCR signature is mostly present in the CD4+ memory repertoire. A median bootstrapped AUC of around 0.95 with a 95% CI of 0.76-1.00 was achieved on the Belgian cohort by the original-framework classifier. Among the roughly 160 previously reported CMV-associated TCRbeta sequences, some 70 showed up in the CD4+ memory repertoires, with each one found in between one and five individuals. Only CD4+CD45RO+ memory cells were sequenced, unlike the original study, which covered naive and memory CD4+ and CD8+ populations. For predicting CMV serostatus, the median bootstrapped AUC was approximately 0.95 using the original framework and about 0.9 using a US-trained random forest.

Genomic DNA was extracted from sorted cells with the Quick-DNA Microprep Kit. Amplification of TCRbeta DNA was done with the immunoSEQ hsTCRbeta kit, following the protocol from the manufacturer. TCRbeta libraries were sequenced on an Illumina MiSeq instrument. Processing in the source paper ran as follows. Once out-of-frame sequences had been removed, a few million distinct TCRbeta sequences were left, which works out to an average of around 67,000 per individual. Each individual was scored using the number of 170 or so previously reported CMV-associated TCRbeta sequences that the individual carried and the total number of productive distinct TCRbeta sequences. A beta-binomial model was reimplemented in Python, and scikit-learn random forests with default parameters were trained on data from the US cohort. Classifier performance on the Belgian cohort was summarized as median AUC with percentile confidence intervals calculated over 10,000 bootstrap iterations. In its TCRdb copy, this immuneACCESS table keeps in-frame sequences only and misses some clones. Where compared with another copy, unresolved V genes explain less than half of these, and the others have no known cause. That table furnishes V, J and clone size, whereas the DNA furnished D and trimming. Here the sample has roughly 40,000 clones; about three quarters occur a single time. Of the sample, roughly 0.76% falls within the top ten clones.

The receptor's source is an adult in good health and CMV-seronegative. What was sequenced was memory CD4+ T cells from blood. The chain joins TRBV19 to TRBJ1-2, with 9 central nucleotides matching TRBD1. Read as DNA, the sequence is TGTGCCAGTAGTATATCAGGACAGGGGAACTATGGCTACACCTTC. This gives the protein CASSISGQGNYGYTF.